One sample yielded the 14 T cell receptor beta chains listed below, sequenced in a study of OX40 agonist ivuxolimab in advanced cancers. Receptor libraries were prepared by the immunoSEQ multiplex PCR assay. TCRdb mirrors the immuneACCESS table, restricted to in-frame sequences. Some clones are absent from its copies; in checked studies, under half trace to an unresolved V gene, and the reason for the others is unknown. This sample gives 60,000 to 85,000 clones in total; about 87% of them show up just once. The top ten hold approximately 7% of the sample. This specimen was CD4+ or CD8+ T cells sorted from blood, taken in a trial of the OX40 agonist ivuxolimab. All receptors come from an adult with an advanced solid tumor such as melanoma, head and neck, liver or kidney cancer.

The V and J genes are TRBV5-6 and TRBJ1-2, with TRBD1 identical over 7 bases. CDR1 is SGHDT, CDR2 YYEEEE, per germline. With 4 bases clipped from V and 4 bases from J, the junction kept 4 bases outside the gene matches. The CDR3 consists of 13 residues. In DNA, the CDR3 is TGTGCCAGCAGCCTGGGACAGACCTATGGCTACACCTTC. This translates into CASSLGQTYGYTF. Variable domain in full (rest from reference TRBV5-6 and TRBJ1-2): DAGVTQSPTHLIKTRGQQVTLRCSPKSGHDTVSWYQQALGQGPQFIFQYYEEEERQRGNFPDRFSGHQFPNYSSELNVNALLLGDSALYLCASSLGQTYGYTFGSGTRLTVV.

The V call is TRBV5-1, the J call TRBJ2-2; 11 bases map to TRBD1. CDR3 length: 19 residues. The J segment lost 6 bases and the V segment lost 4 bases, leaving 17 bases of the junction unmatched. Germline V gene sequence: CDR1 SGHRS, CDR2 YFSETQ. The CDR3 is CASSPSGTGGPTRAGELFF. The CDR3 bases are TGCGCCAGCAGCCCATCCGGGACAGGGGGACCTACGAGGGCCGGGGAGCTGTTTTTT.

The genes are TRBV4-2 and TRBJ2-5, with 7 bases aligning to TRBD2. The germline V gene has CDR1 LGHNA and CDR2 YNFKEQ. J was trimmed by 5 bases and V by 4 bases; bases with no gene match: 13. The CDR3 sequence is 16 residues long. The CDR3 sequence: CASSPKASGLGETQYF. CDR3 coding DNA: TGTGCCAGCAGCCCGAAAGCTAGCGGACTCGGGGAGACCCAGTACTTC.

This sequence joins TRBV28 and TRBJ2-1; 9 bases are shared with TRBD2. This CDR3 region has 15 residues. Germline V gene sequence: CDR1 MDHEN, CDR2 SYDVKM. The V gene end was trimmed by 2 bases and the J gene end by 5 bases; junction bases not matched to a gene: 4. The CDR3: CASSLAGGVNNEQFF. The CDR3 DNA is TGTGCCAGCAGTTTAGCGGGGGGGGTCAACAATGAGCAGTTCTTC.

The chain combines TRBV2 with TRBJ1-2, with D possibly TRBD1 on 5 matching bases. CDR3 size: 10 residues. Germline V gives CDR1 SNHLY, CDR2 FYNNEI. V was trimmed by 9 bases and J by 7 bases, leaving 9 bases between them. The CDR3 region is CASQGRGYTF. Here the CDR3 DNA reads TGTGCCAGTCAGGGTCGTGGCTACACCTTC. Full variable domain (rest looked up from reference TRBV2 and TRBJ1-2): EPEVTQTPSHQVTQMGQEVILRCVPISNHLYFYWYRQILGQKVEFLVSFYNNEISEKSEIFDDQFSVERPDGSNFTLKIRSTKLEDSAMYFCASQGRGYTFGSGTRLTVV.

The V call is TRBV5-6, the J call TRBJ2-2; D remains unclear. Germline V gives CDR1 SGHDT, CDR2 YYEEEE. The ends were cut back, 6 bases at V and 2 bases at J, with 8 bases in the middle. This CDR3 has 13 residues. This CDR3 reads CASNAGNTGELFF. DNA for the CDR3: TGTGCCAGCAACGCTGGAAACACCGGGGAGCTGTTTTTT.

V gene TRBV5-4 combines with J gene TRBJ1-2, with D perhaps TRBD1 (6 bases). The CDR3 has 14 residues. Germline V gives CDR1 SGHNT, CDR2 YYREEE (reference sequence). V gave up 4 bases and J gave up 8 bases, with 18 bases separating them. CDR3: CASSVDGQGNGYTF. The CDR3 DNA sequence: TGTGCCAGCAGCGTCGATGGGCAGGGGAACGGCTACACCTTC.

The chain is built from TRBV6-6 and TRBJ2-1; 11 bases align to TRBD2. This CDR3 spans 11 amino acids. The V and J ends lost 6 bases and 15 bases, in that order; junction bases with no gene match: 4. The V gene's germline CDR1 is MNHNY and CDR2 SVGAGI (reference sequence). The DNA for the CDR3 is TGTGCCAGCAGCCTAGCGGGAGGTGTGTTCTTC. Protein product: CASSLAGGVFF.

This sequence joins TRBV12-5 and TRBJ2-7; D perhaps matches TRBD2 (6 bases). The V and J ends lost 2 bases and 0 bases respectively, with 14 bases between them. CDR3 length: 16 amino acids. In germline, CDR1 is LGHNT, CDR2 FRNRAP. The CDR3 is CASGLPGRTNSYEQYF. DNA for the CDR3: TGTGCTAGTGGTTTGCCGGGACGGACTAACTCCTACGAGCAGTACTTC.

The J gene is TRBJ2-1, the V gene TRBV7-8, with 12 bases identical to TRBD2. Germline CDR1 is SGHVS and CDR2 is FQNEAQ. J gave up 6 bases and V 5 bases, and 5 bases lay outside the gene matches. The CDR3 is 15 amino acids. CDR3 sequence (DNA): TGTGCCAGCAGCCTACTAGCGGGGGGTGGCAATGAGCAGTTCTTC. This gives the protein CASSLLAGGGNEQFF.

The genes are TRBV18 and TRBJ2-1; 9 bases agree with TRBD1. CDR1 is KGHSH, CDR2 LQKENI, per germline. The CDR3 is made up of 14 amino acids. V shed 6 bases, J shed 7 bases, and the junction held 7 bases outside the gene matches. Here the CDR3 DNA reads TGTGCCAGCTCCGGGACAGGGATGTATAATGAGCAGTTCTTC. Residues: CASSGTGMYNEQFF. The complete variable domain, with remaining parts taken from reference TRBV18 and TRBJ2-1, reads NAGVMQNPRHLVRRRGQEARLRCSPMKGHSHVYWYRQLPEEGLKFMVYLQKENIIDESGMPKERFSAEFPKEGPSILRIQQVVRGDSAAYFCASSGTGMYNEQFFGPGTRLTVL.

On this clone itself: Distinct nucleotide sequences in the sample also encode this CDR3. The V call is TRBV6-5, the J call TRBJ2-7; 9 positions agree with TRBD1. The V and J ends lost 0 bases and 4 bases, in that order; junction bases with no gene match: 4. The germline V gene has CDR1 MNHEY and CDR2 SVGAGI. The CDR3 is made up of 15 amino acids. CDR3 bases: TGTGCCAGCAGTTACTCGAGACAGGGGGGGTACGAGCAGTACTTC. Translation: CASSYSRQGGYEQYF.

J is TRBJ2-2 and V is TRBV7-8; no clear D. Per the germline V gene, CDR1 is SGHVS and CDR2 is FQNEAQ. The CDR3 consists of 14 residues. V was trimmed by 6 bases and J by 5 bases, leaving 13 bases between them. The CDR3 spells CASRTALGTGELFF. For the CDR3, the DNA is TGTGCCAGCAGGACGGCCCTCGGAACCGGGGAGCTGTTTTTT.

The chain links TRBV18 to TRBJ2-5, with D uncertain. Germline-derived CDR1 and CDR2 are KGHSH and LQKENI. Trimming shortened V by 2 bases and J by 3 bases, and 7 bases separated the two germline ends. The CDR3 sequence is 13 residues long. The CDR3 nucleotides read TGTGCCAGCTCACCATCGGCGGAAGAGACCCAGTACTTC. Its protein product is CASSPSAEETQYF.